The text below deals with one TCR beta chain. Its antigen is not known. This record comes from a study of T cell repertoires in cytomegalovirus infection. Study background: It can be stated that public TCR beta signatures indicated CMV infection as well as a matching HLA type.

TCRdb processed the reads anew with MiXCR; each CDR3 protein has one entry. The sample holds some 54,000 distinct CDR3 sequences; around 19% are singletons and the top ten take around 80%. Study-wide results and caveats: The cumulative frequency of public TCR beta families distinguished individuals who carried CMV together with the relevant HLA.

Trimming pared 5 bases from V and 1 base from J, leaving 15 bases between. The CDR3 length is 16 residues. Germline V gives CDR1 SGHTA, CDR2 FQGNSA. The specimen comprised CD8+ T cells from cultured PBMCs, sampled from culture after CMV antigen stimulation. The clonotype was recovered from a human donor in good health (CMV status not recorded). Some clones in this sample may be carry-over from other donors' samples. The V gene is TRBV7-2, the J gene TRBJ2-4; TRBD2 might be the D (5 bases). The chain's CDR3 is CASSTSPGGAKNIQYF. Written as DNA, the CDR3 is TGTGCCAGCAGCACCAGTCCCGGCGGGGCCAAAAACATTCAGTACTTC.